This T cell receptor beta chain was obtained from a study of blood T cells in healthy people across ages. Study details: Researchers report that template switching captured about one barcoded beta molecule per two T cells.

This CDR3 comprises 13 residues. The junction had 4 bases not matched to a gene; V was cut back by 2 bases and J by 6 bases. Germline V lookup: CDR1 SGHTS, CDR2 YDEGEE. This clonotype appeared a single time. Antigen specificity is unknown. Every sample gave at least 5 micrograms of total RNA when it was extracted. General study points: In older individuals, TCR beta diversity per million T cells was lower, falling roughly linearly with age. Expanded clonotype shifts may have been confounded, as the donors had an unknown CMV status.

Then a second PCR, running about 6 to 11 cycles, was carried out with a sample-barcoded 5' primer and a J-beta primer mix. From the 5' RACE reads, TCRdb called clonotypes with MiXCR, one entry per CDR3 protein. This table holds approximately 1,100,000 distinct CDR3 sequences, around 45% found once. The TCR comes from a woman aged 60-75 years in good health. The chain has TRBV5-8 and TRBJ1-2, with 7 bases identical to TRBD1. Sequencing input: blood. DNA for the CDR3: TGTGCCAGCAGCTTCATACAGGGGAATGGCTACACCTTC. It yields the protein CASSFIQGNGYTF. The variable domain in full, completed from reference TRBV5-8 and TRBJ1-2, reads EAGVTQSPTHLIKTRGQQATLRCSPISGHTSVYWYQQALGLGLQFLLWYDEGEERNRGNFPPRFSGRQFPNYSSELNVNALELEDSALYLCASSFIQGNGYTFGSGTRLTVV.